Listed below are T cell receptor beta chains from one sample, sequenced in a study of blood T cell repertoires in COVID-19. TCRdb keeps only in-frame clones here, not all; method: immunoSEQ multiplex PCR. Among more than 200,000 clones listed, roughly 88% were seen once. The sequenced material came from peripheral blood. These receptors originate from a woman in her thirties or forties who had recovered from COVID-19. The CDR3 runs from the conserved cysteine through the conserved F or W. D genes are given only for firm matches. The size field is filled for only some rows; it gives once, few, many or a size class.

J gene,clone size,V gene,D gene,CDR3 protein,CDR3 DNA
TRBJ2-2,-,TRBV11-2,-,CASSLGPDTGELFF,TGTGCCAGCAGCTTAGGTCCAGACACTGGGGAGCTGTTTTTT
TRBJ1-5,few,TRBV19,-,CASSIGLTQNVYSNQPQHF,TGTGCCAGTAGTATTGGTTTGACACAAAACGTTTATAGCAATCAGCCCCAGCATTTT
TRBJ2-7,-,TRBV3-1/TRBV3-2,-,CASSTGGYEQYF,TGTGCCAGCAGCACGGGCGGGTACGAGCAGTACTTC
TRBJ2-5,-,TRBV6-6,-,CATRTGTADSGETQYF,TGTGCCACAAGGACCGGGACTGCGGATTCGGGGGAGACCCAGTACTTC
TRBJ2-1,-,TRBV9,TRBD1,CASSARGQGGFDEQFF,TGTGCCAGCAGCGCGAGGGGACAGGGAGGTTTCGATGAGCAGTTCTTC
TRBJ2-1,once,TRBV6-6,TRBD2,CASGSGVGNEQFF,TGTGCCAGCGGGAGCGGGGTAGGCAATGAGCAGTTCTTC
TRBJ2-1,-,TRBV14,TRBD2,CASSQAVGTRYANEQFF,TGTGCCAGCAGCCAAGCCGTTGGGACTAGATACGCCAATGAGCAGTTCTTC
TRBJ2-3,-,TRBV29-1,TRBD1,CSARGQVTDTQYF,TGCAGCGCCAGGGGGCAAGTCACAGATACGCAGTATTTT
TRBJ1-2,-,TRBV4-2,-,CASSQEDTSFYGYTF,TGTGCCAGCAGCCAAGAGGACACAAGTTTCTATGGCTACACCTTC
TRBJ2-7,once,TRBV27,-,CASSSPGQGSYEQYF,TGTGCCAGCAGTTCTCCCGGGCAGGGCTCCTACGAGCAGTACTTC
TRBJ1-2,few,TRBV5-6,-,CASSSPPGYGYTF,TGTGCCAGCAGCTCACCCCCAGGGTATGGCTACACCTTC
TRBJ1-2,-,TRBV29-1,-,CSVLSGEGFGGYTF,TGCAGCGTTTTATCAGGGGAAGGGTTTGGTGGCTACACCTTC
TRBJ2-6,-,TRBV4-3,-,CASSLNLQGSGANVLTF,TGCGCCAGCAGCCTGAATCTACAGGGTTCTGGGGCCAACGTCCTGACTTTC
TRBJ2-7,-,TRBV28,-,CASKPGSNTYEQYF,TGTGCCAGCAAACCCGGGTCGAACACCTACGAGCAGTACTTC
TRBJ2-3,-,TRBV30,TRBD2,CAWSPGLAGGSDTQYF,TGTGCCTGGAGTCCAGGACTAGCGGGCGGATCAGATACGCAGTATTTT
TRBJ2-7,-,TRBV11-3,-,CASSLGSAGGSYEQYF,TGTGCCAGCAGCTTAGGTTCGGCAGGGGGGTCCTACGAGCAGTACTTC
TRBJ2-5,-,TRBV5-1,TRBD1,CASSLWGQFQETQYF,TGCGCCAGCAGCTTGTGGGGACAGTTTCAAGAGACCCAGTACTTC
TRBJ2-2,-,TRBV11-2,-,CASSLLAGLGLGGGELFF,TGTGCCAGCAGCTTACTAGCCGGATTGGGCCTTGGAGGCGGGGAGCTGTTTTTT
TRBJ2-3,once,TRBV15,TRBD1,CATSTRTGGTDTQYF,TGTGCCACCAGCACGAGGACAGGGGGTACAGATACGCAGTATTTT
TRBJ1-6,once,TRBV2,TRBD1,CASSERQGNSPLHF,TGTGCCAGCAGTGAGCGACAGGGAAATTCACCCCTCCACTTT
TRBJ2-3,-,TRBV5-6,TRBD1,CASSTRSTGALTDTQYF,TGTGCCAGCAGCACCCGCTCGACAGGGGCGTTAACAGATACGCAGTATTTT
TRBJ1-2,-,TRBV6-6,-,CASSFSGQHYGYTF,TGTGCCAGCAGTTTTTCGGGACAACACTATGGCTACACCTTC
TRBJ1-5,-,TRBV2,TRBD1,CASSPGQGSNQPQHF,TGTGCCAGCAGCCCGGGACAGGGGAGCAATCAGCCCCAGCATTTT
TRBJ1-5,-,TRBV2,-,CASSESTVNQPQHF,TGTGCCAGCAGCGAATCGACAGTCAATCAGCCCCAGCATTTT
TRBJ2-5,-,TRBV5-4,-,CASSVGRGLAQETQYF,TGTGCCAGCAGCGTAGGTCGGGGTCTCGCCCAAGAGACCCAGTACTTC
TRBJ2-1,-,TRBV19,TRBD1,CASSQRRQGLFNEQFF,TGTGCCAGTAGTCAGCGAAGACAGGGCCTTTTCAATGAGCAGTTCTTC
TRBJ2-3,-,TRBV7-2,-,CASSLGTGVSTDTQYF,TGTGCCAGCAGCTTAGGTACCGGGGTAAGCACAGATACGCAGTATTTT
TRBJ1-1,-,TRBV11-1,TRBD1,CASSPTGLDDTEAFF,TGTGCCAGCAGCCCGACAGGGTTGGACGACACTGAAGCTTTCTTT
TRBJ2-5,-,TRBV6-5,TRBD2,CASSAGLAGVETQYF,TGTGCCAGCAGCGCCGGACTAGCGGGGGTAGAGACCCAGTACTTC
TRBJ1-6,-,TRBV6-1,-,CASSDGLGANSPLHF,TGTGCCAGCAGTGATGGCCTGGGGGCAAATTCACCCCTCCACTTT
TRBJ2-2,-,TRBV29-1,TRBD1,CSVEVMAGGYTGELFF,TGCAGCGTTGAAGTCATGGCAGGGGGATACACCGGGGAGCTGTTTTTT
TRBJ1-1,-,TRBV2,-,CASSAQGGANTEAFF,TGTGCCAGCAGTGCCCAAGGGGGGGCGAACACTGAAGCTTTCTTT
TRBJ1-5,-,TRBV24-1,TRBD1,CATAQGADQPQHF,TGTGCCACGGCTCAGGGGGCGGATCAGCCCCAGCATTTT
TRBJ1-1,few,TRBV7-9,TRBD1,CASSQGVSLRTEAFF,TGTGCCAGCAGCCAGGGGGTATCTTTGAGGACTGAAGCTTTCTTT
TRBJ2-5,-,TRBV13,TRBD1,CASSFGTVQETQYF,TGTGCCAGCAGCTTTGGGACAGTCCAAGAGACCCAGTACTTC
TRBJ1-2,-,TRBV29-1,-,CSVDRGFNYGYTF,TGCAGCGTTGATAGGGGGTTTAACTATGGCTACACCTTC
TRBJ1-2,-,TRBV12-3/TRBV12-4,TRBD1,CASSLTGLVGYTF,TGTGCCAGCAGTCTGACAGGGCTGGTTGGCTACACCTTC
TRBJ2-5,-,TRBV11-3,-,CASSLGIGGETQYF,TGTGCCAGCAGCTTAGGCATCGGAGGGGAGACCCAGTACTTC
TRBJ1-2,few,TRBV28,-,CASRPMGTPLRHTF,TGTGCCAGCAGACCCATGGGGACACCCCTGAGGCACACCTTC
TRBJ1-3,few,TRBV28,-,CASLTGLGNTIYF,TGTGCCAGCCTAACAGGTCTGGGAAACACCATATATTTT
TRBJ2-5,-,TRBV5-1,-,CASSTGQLGKTQYF,TGCGCCAGCAGCACCGGACAGCTCGGCAAGACCCAGTACTTC
TRBJ1-1,-,TRBV7-2,-,CASSLLGVGTEAFF,TGTGCCAGCAGTCTATTGGGAGTGGGGACTGAAGCTTTCTTT
TRBJ1-6,-,TRBV6-2/TRBV6-3,TRBD1,CASSYQGAWNSPLHF,TGTGCCAGCAGTTACCAGGGGGCCTGGAATTCACCCCTCCACTTT
TRBJ1-4,-,TRBV2,-,CASSSPTGTIGEKLFF,TGTGCCAGCAGTTCTCCTACCGGGACAATAGGGGAAAAACTGTTTTTT
TRBJ2-7,few,TRBV5-5,TRBD1,CASSSTGEEQYF,TGTGCCAGCAGCTCAACAGGGGAAGAGCAGTACTTC
TRBJ2-7,-,TRBV10-1,-,CASHTESYEQYF,TGCGCCAGCCACACCGAATCCTACGAGCAGTACTTC
TRBJ2-5,-,TRBV5-1,TRBD2,CASSFDGGKETQYF,TGCGCCAGCAGCTTCGACGGGGGGAAAGAGACCCAGTACTTC
TRBJ1-2,once,TRBV7-9,-,CASSSFGGDGYTF,TGTGCCAGCAGCTCCTTCGGAGGGGATGGCTACACCTTC
TRBJ1-2,-,TRBV5-5,-,CASTSMIANYGYTF,TGTGCCAGCACGTCGATGATAGCTAACTATGGCTACACCTTC
TRBJ2-3,-,TRBV5-1,TRBD1,CASSSGTGGSATTDTQYF,TGCGCCAGCAGCTCCGGGACAGGTGGCTCGGCTACCACAGATACGCAGTATTTT
TRBJ1-1,-,TRBV20-1,-,CSARGWEEAFF,TGCAGTGCTAGAGGTTGGGAGGAGGCTTTCTTT
TRBJ2-7,-,TRBV6-5,TRBD2,CASAVGGNSYEQYF,TGTGCCAGCGCCGTCGGGGGGAACTCCTACGAGCAGTACTTC
TRBJ2-1,few,TRBV11-3,TRBD2,CASSLLAGEYNEQFF,TGTGCCAGCAGCCTACTAGCGGGGGAATACAATGAGCAGTTCTTC